Listed here are 26 T cell receptor beta chains from one sample, sequenced in a study of blood T cell repertoires in COVID-19 (dated by TCRdb to the early 2020s). Libraries came from the immunoSEQ multiplex PCR assay. What TCRdb holds here is the immuneACCESS table cut down to in-frame rearrangements. Part of the clones is not present; checked against another copy, under half of the missing clones reflect an unresolved V gene, and the others are unexplained. For this sample there are about 180,000 clones; 82% appear just once. Approximately 18% of the sample is held by the ten biggest clonotypes. The sequenced material came from PBMCs or T cells enriched from blood (not recorded which). The source is a man between 60 and 70 years old who had recovered from COVID-19.

The chain combines TRBV7-8 with TRBJ2-7, with D perhaps TRBD1 (5 bases). Germline V gives CDR1 SGHVS, CDR2 FQNEAQ. The ends were cut back, 1 base at V and 1 base at J, with 14 bases in the middle. The CDR3 sequence is 16 residues long. The CDR3 nucleotides are TGTGCCAGCAGCTTAGACCCAGGGCCCAGGTCCTACGAGCAGTACTTC. This encodes CASSLDPGPRSYEQYF.

This clone was seen a handful of times. The chain employs TRBV7-9 and TRBJ2-1, with 7 nucleotides matching TRBD2. The CDR3 totals 18 residues. CDR1 is SEHNR and CDR2 is FQNEAQ in the germline V gene (reference sequence). Losses at the gene ends were 4 bases for V and 6 bases for J; bases not matched to a gene: 18. The CDR3 reads CASSYTRIPGLSSNEQFF. The CDR3 region has the DNA TGTGCCAGCAGCTACACCCGGATTCCGGGACTATCTAGCAATGAGCAGTTCTTC.

The chain joins TRBV19 to TRBJ1-1; a possible D gene is TRBD1 (6 bases). V was clipped by 7 bases and J by 1 base, with 13 bases between them. The CDR3 spans 14 residues. Germline V gene data show CDR1 as LNHDA and CDR2 as SQIVND (reference sequence). The CDR3 loop is CASNLQGRNTEAFF. The DNA of the CDR3 is TGTGCCAGTAACTTACAGGGCCGGAACACTGAAGCTTTCTTT.

The chain carries TRBV28 and TRBJ1-5, with TRBD1 identical over 7 bases. Germline V gene lookup returns CDR1 MDHEN and CDR2 SYDVKM. With V trimmed by 3 bases and J by 6 bases, 8 bases remained unmatched. This CDR3 has 15 amino acids. This CDR3 reads CASSFRRGLGQPQHF. The CDR3 nucleotides are TGTGCCAGCAGTTTCAGGAGGGGGCTTGGTCAGCCCCAGCATTTT.

The rearrangement joins TRBV19 to TRBJ2-6; tentative D call: TRBD1 (5 bases). V lost 4 bases, J lost 0 bases, and 19 bases lay in between. This CDR3 region has 19 residues. CDR1 is LNHDA and CDR2 is SQIVND in the germline V gene (reference sequence). The CDR3 region has the DNA TGTGCCAGTAGTAACATGGGGCAGCCGACGACCTCTGGGGCCAACGTCCTGACTTTC. It specifies CASSNMGQPTTSGANVLTF.

This chain connects TRBV29-1 to TRBJ2-4, with 11 bases aligning to TRBD2. Germline-derived CDR1 and CDR2 are SQVTM and ANQGSEA. The CDR3 runs to 17 residues. The V gene end was trimmed by 3 bases and the J gene end by 0 bases; junction bases not matched to a gene: 7. This chain's CDR3 is CSVEIAGGPLAKNIQYF. In DNA, the CDR3 is TGCAGCGTTGAGATAGCGGGAGGGCCGCTAGCCAAAAACATTCAGTACTTC. The variable domain in full, completed from reference TRBV29-1 and TRBJ2-4, reads SAVISQKPSRDICQRGTSLTIQCQVDSQVTMMFWYRQQPGQSLTLIATANQGSEATYESGFVIDKFPISRPNLTFSTLTVSNMSPEDSSIYLCSVEIAGGPLAKNIQYFGAGTRLSVL.

The genes are TRBV29-1 and TRBJ1-2; no clear D gene. The V end lost 4 bases, the J end lost 8 bases, and 17 bases lay between the germline ends. CDR1 and CDR2 (germline): SQVTM, ANQGSEA. The CDR3 has 13 amino acids. CDR3 protein: CSVAPPGGFGYTF. CDR3 DNA: TGCAGCGTTGCCCCCCCGGGAGGTTTCGGCTACACCTTC. The full variable domain, rest sourced from reference TRBV29-1 and TRBJ1-2, is SAVISQKPSRDICQRGTSLTIQCQVDSQVTMMFWYRQQPGQSLTLIATANQGSEATYESGFVIDKFPISRPNLTFSTLTVSNMSPEDSSIYLCSVAPPGGFGYTFGSGTRLTVV.

This chain joins TRBV11-2 and TRBJ2-1; 10 bases align to TRBD1. Germline CDR1 and CDR2: SGHAT and FQNNGV. Germline trimming cut 3 bases from V and 9 bases from J; bases unmatched to any gene: 11. The CDR3 sequence is 16 residues long. CDR3 region: CASSFGARQGAGEQFF. CDR3 nucleotide sequence: TGTGCCAGCAGCTTTGGTGCGAGACAGGGGGCAGGTGAGCAGTTCTTC.

CDR3 region: CASSVGNSIPGGYTF. The CDR3 DNA follows: TGTGCCAGCAGCGTAGGTAACTCCATACCGGGTGGCTACACCTTC. The chain uses TRBV9 and TRBJ1-2; D is uncertain. The CDR3 has 15 amino acids. In germline, CDR1 is SGDLS, CDR2 YYNGEE. Trimming shortened V by 0 bases and J by 7 bases, and 16 bases separated the two germline ends.

This chain links TRBV7-9 with TRBJ2-2, with TRBD2 as a possible D gene (6 bases). Germline V gene data show CDR1 as SEHNR and CDR2 as FQNEAQ (reference sequence). V lost 5 bases and J 3 bases, leaving 19 bases between the germline ends. The CDR3 runs to 17 residues. For the CDR3, the DNA is TGTGCCAGCAGCAAAACTAGCTATGGCAGGGACACCGGGGAGCTGTTTTTT. Its protein product is CASSKTSYGRDTGELFF.

The V call is TRBV28, the J call TRBJ1-1; D may be TRBD1 (5 bases). V was cut by 5 bases and J by 3 bases, with 16 bases left in between. CDR1 MDHEN and CDR2 SYDVKM come from the germline V gene. The CDR3 has 15 amino acids. The CDR3 DNA is TGTGCCAGCAGTACGTTAGGAGGGACCGACACTGAAGCTTTCTTT. This codes for CASSTLGGTDTEAFF.

The chain has TRBV7-9 and TRBJ1-3; D remains unclear. This CDR3 has 16 residues. Germline V CDR1 and CDR2: SEHNR, FQNEAQ (reference sequence). V lost 3 bases to trimming and J lost 0 bases, with 12 bases between them. Written as DNA, the CDR3 is TGTGCCAGCAGCTTTGATGTGACTCTCTCTGGAAACACCATATATTTT. Its translation is CASSFDVTLSGNTIYF.

The chain links TRBV19 to TRBJ2-2; D might be TRBD1 (6 bases). The V gene lost 5 bases and the J gene lost 0 bases, with 22 bases spanning the gap. Germline assignment: CDR1 LNHDA and CDR2 SQIVND (reference sequence). The CDR3 is 19 residues long. CDR3 DNA sequence: TGTGCCAGTAGTCCTTGGGCCCCCACCGGACAGCCGAACACCGGGGAGCTGTTTTTT. It specifies CASSPWAPTGQPNTGELFF.

This clone was found once. This chain's CDR3 is CASSPAVGRAGQPQETQYF. As DNA, the CDR3 is TGCGCCAGCAGTCCCGCAGTGGGGAGGGCGGGGCAACCACAAGAGACCCAGTACTTC. The chain combines TRBV10-2 with TRBJ2-5; TRBD2 aligns across 7 bases. The CDR3 is 19 residues long. Germline CDR1 is WSHSY and CDR2 is SAAADI. V dropped 5 bases and J dropped 2; count of bases not matched to a gene: 20.

The chain couples TRBV6-5 to TRBJ2-1; 9 bases match TRBD2. V lost 2 bases and J lost 10; bases outside the gene matches: 12. The germline CDR1 and CDR2 sequences are MNHEY and SVGAGI. The CDR3 is 16 amino acids. The CDR3 DNA follows: TGTGCCAGCAGTTACCTAAGCGGGAGGTCATGGGGAGAGCAGTTCTTC. It encodes CASSYLSGRSWGEQFF.

The genes are TRBV5-4 and TRBJ2-7; 9 bases fit TRBD1. J gave up 0 bases and V 4 bases, and 5 bases lay outside the gene matches. The CDR3 spans 15 residues. CDR1 is SGHNT, CDR2 YYREEE, per germline (reference sequence). The CDR3 sequence is CASSAGTGSSYEQYF. CDR3 nucleotides: TGTGCCAGCAGCGCCGGGACAGGGAGCTCCTACGAGCAGTACTTC.

The V and J genes are TRBV10-3 and TRBJ2-3, with D possibly TRBD2 on 6 matching bases. Between the trimmed V and J ends, which lost 6 bases and 2 bases, there was a span of 21 bases. The CDR3 spans 17 residues. Germline loops: CDR1 ENHRY, CDR2 SYGVKD. Here the CDR3 reads CAISNLGGADDTDTQYF. The CDR3 DNA is TGTGCCATCAGCAATCTGGGAGGAGCGGATGACACAGATACGCAGTATTTT.

This clone occurred a few times. The chain recombines TRBV24-1 with TRBJ1-2; 8 nucleotides agree with TRBD1. The ends lost 4 bases at V and 9 bases at J; junction bases unmatched: 12. The CDR3 covers 15 residues. CDR1 and CDR2 (germline): KGHDR, SFDVKD. Written as DNA, the CDR3 is TGTGCCACCAGTGACGACACAGGGGGTGACCCTCGCTACACCTTC. As protein: CATSDDTGGDPRYTF.

This clone was recorded a few times. V gene TRBV19 combines with J gene TRBJ2-7; D is perhaps TRBD1 (5 bases). The germline CDR1 and CDR2 sequences are LNHDA and SQIVND (reference sequence). The CDR3 totals 14 residues. Trimming removed 5 bases from V and 3 bases from J, with 14 bases in between. CDR3 DNA: TGTGCCAGTAGTGTCACCCGACAGAACTACGAGCAGTACTTC. Translating it yields CASSVTRQNYEQYF.

The chain employs TRBV10-3 and TRBJ1-1; TRBD1 matches 9 bases. Germline V lookup: CDR1 ENHRY, CDR2 SYGVKD. CDR3 size: 14 residues. Unmatched junction bases numbered 4, after V lost 8 bases and J lost 0 bases. The CDR3 sequence: CAIGGQGLNTEAFF. The DNA of the CDR3 is TGTGCCATCGGGGGACAGGGCCTGAACACTGAAGCTTTCTTT.

This sequence joins TRBV6-6 and TRBJ2-2; 12 positions agree with TRBD1. With V trimmed by 5 bases and J by 4 bases, 14 bases remained unmatched. This CDR3 is 19 amino acids long. Germline loops: CDR1 MNHNY, CDR2 SVGAGI (reference sequence). The CDR3 here is CASSPREPGTGGRTGELFF. CDR3 DNA: TGTGCCAGCAGTCCGAGAGAACCTGGGACAGGGGGCCGCACCGGGGAGCTGTTTTTT.

The chain links TRBV24-1 to TRBJ2-2; TRBD1 aligns across 12 bases. The V gene's germline CDR1 is KGHDR and CDR2 SFDVKD. The CDR3 is made up of 20 amino acids. V lost 4 bases to trimming and J lost 0 bases; unmatched junction nucleotides: 11. As DNA, the CDR3 is TGTGCCACCAGTGACGCCGTCTGGGACAGGGGGCGACCGAACACCGGGGAGCTGTTTTTT. Protein product: CATSDAVWDRGRPNTGELFF.

The V call is TRBV6-5, the J call TRBJ1-5; perhaps TRBD1 as D (6 bases). The germline V gene has CDR1 MNHEY and CDR2 SVGAGI. Between the trimmed V and J ends, which lost 7 bases and 10 bases, there was a span of 17 bases. CDR3 length: 13 residues. CDR3 in DNA: TGTGCCAGCAATACAGGGTACGGGCATCCCCAGCATTTT. This sequence encodes CASNTGYGHPQHF.

The V gene is TRBV7-8, the J gene TRBJ2-1, with D perhaps TRBD1 (6 bases). The V end lost 2 bases, the J end lost 2 bases, and 13 bases lay between the germline ends. CDR3 size: 16 residues. Per germline, CDR1 SGHVS and CDR2 FQNEAQ. The CDR3 coding sequence is TGTGCCAGCAGCTTATCTGAAGGGGGACCCTACAATGAGCAGTTCTTC. Protein: CASSLSEGGPYNEQFF.

This clone is judged large. The chain combines TRBV29-1 with TRBJ2-5; TRBD1 aligns across 12 bases. V trimming: 5 bases; J trimming: 4 bases; junction bases outside the gene matches: 8. Looked up from germline, CDR1 is SQVTM and CDR2 is ANQGSEA. The CDR3 has 15 residues. CDR3 DNA: TGCAGCGTTCCAAGGGACAGGGGGCGGTCAGAGACCCAGTACTTC. Its translation: CSVPRDRGRSETQYF.

The rearrangement uses TRBV9 and TRBJ1-2; D not resolved. CDR3 length equals 13 residues. V lost 0 bases and J lost 7, with 10 bases in between. Germline-derived CDR1 and CDR2 are SGDLS and YYNGEE. The CDR3 loop is CASSVDTGVGYTF. The CDR3 DNA reads as TGTGCCAGCAGCGTAGACACCGGGGTTGGCTACACCTTC.